This T cell receptor (beta chain) was recorded in a study of long-term antiretroviral therapy in people with HIV. Study outcomes and limitations: Those clones which expanded before ART made up the dominant part of the repertoire at all time points.

Version v3.0 of the immunoSEQ assay was performed at survey level. Data came from immunoSEQ multiplex PCR; TCRdb stores just in-frame clones and leaves some out. The top ten clones hold 12% of a sample with some 15,000 clones, around 87% of them seen once. V lost 6 bases to trimming and J lost 5 bases; unmatched junction nucleotides: 7. Germline V gives CDR1 ENHRY, CDR2 SYGVKD. The CDR3 loop spans 14 amino acids. About this clone: Its antigen is not known.

The chain has TRBV10-3 and TRBJ2-1; 7 positions match TRBD1. The material was unsorted PBMCs, obtained 0.7 years before starting antiretroviral therapy. This clonotype originated in a middle-aged man with HIV. CDR3 nucleotide sequence: TGTGCCATCAGGACAGGGATGGGTAACAATGAGCAGTTCTTC. The encoded protein is CAIRTGMGNNEQFF.